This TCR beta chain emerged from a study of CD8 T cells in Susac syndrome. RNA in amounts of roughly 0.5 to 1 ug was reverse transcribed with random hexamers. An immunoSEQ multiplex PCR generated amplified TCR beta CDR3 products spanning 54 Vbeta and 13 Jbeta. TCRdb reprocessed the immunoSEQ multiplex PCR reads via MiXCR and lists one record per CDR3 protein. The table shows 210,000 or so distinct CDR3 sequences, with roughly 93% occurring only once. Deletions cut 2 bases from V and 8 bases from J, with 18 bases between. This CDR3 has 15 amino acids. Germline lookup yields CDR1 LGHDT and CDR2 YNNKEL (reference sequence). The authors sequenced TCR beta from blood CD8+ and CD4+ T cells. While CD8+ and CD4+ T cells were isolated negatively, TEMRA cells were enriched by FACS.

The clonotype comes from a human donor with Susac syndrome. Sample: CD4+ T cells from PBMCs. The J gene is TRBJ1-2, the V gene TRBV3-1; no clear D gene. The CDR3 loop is CASSQPDGDLRGYTF. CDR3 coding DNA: TGTGCCAGCAGCCAACCGGACGGAGACTTGAGGGGCTACACCTTC.